This TCR beta chain is drawn from a study of molecular identifiers for immune sequencing clone quantification. A single record per CDR3 protein comes from TCRdb applying MiXCR to the PCR reads. The repertoire has more than 550,000 distinct CDR3 sequences, 25% of them found once; the top ten carry about 0.8%. Sorted cells numbering roughly 20,000 to 1,000,000, with 10%, 30% or 50% RNA, yielded the naive CD8 libraries. With respect to this clonotype: At one boundary the junction diverges from the germline segment, which might be a read error.

This CDR3 has 14 residues. Germline V gene data show CDR1 as SGHVS and CDR2 as FQNEAQ. The sequence was obtained from a human donor in good health. Some libraries in this study had Jurkat cell RNA spiked in. V and J are TRBV7-8 and TRBJ2-2; possibly TRBD2 for D (5 bases). The sample taken for sequencing was naive CD8+ T cells from blood, with Jurkat cell RNA spiked in. Subset denoted: FACS-sorted CD8+CD4-CCR7+CD45RA+ naive T cells. CDR3 protein: CASSSRRNTGEPFF. The CDR3 bases are TGTGCCAGCAGCTCACGTAGGAACACCGGGGAGCCGTTTTTT. The whole variable domain, filled in from reference TRBV7-8 and TRBJ2-2, reads GAGVSQSPRYKVAKRGQDVALRCDPISGHVSLFWYQQALGQGPEFLTYFQNEAQLDKSGLPSDRFFAERPEGSVSTLKIQRTQQEDSAVYLCASSSRRNTGEPFFGEGSRLTVL.